These 31 T cell receptor beta chains were all obtained from the same sample, sequenced in a study of blood T cell repertoires in COVID-19. Clones were sequenced by immunoSEQ multiplex PCR, and TCRdb holds only the in-frame ones, with some missing. The sample holds 270,000 or so clones, around 92% seen once. What was sequenced was peripheral blood. The receptors were sampled from a woman under 40 with COVID-19, enrolled during active disease.

V and J are TRBV19 and TRBJ1-1, with D possibly being TRBD1 (5 bases). Germline V gene data show CDR1 as LNHDA and CDR2 as SQIVND (reference sequence). CDR3 length: 13 residues. The germline V and J ends were trimmed by 5 bases and 1 base, with 8 bases remaining between them. The CDR3 here is CASSDQGNTEAFF. In nucleotides, the CDR3 is TGTGCCAGTAGTGATCAGGGGAACACTGAAGCTTTCTTT.

This chain joins TRBV4-1 and TRBJ2-1, with TRBD2 matching over 10 bases. Germline CDR1 reads MGHRA; CDR2 reads YSYEKL. The CDR3 covers 15 residues. V was clipped by 4 bases and J by 8 bases; unmatched bases: 8. CDR3 in amino acids: CASSRTSGHLDEQFF. CDR3 nucleotides: TGCGCCAGCAGCCGGACTAGCGGACACCTCGATGAGCAGTTCTTC.

V gene TRBV27 combines with J gene TRBJ2-5, with 7 bases that match TRBD1. Trimming removed 6 bases from V and 4 bases from J; junction bases left unmatched: 14. The CDR3 is made up of 16 amino acids. Germline values: CDR1 MNHEY, CDR2 SMNVEV (reference sequence). The CDR3 loop reads CASRPGPGGRGETQYF. For the CDR3, the DNA is TGTGCCAGCAGGCCGGGTCCAGGGGGACGGGGAGAGACCCAGTACTTC.

The genes are TRBV5-4 and TRBJ2-1; 7 bases fit TRBD2. The junction had 11 bases not matched to a gene; V was cut back by 4 bases and J by 7 bases. CDR3 length equals 15 residues. Germline CDR1 is SGHNT and CDR2 is YYREEE (reference sequence). The CDR3 is CASSKGSGGENEQFF. DNA for the CDR3: TGTGCCAGCAGCAAGGGGTCGGGGGGTGAGAATGAGCAGTTCTTC. The whole variable domain, filled in from reference TRBV5-4 and TRBJ2-1, reads ETGVTQSPTHLIKTRGQQVTLRCSSQSGHNTVSWYQQALGQGPQFIFQYYREEENGRGNFPPRFSGLQFPNYSSELNVNALELDDSALYLCASSKGSGGENEQFFGPGTRLTVL.

The rearrangement uses TRBV6-4 and TRBJ1-6; 7 bases fit TRBD1. Germline loops: CDR1 MRHNA, CDR2 SNTAGT. The CDR3 loop spans 15 amino acids. V lost 2 bases and J lost 10; bases outside the gene matches: 8. The CDR3 DNA sequence: TGTGCCAGCAGTGACCTGGACAGGTCGAAGTCACCCCTCCACTTT. It is translated as CASSDLDRSKSPLHF.

The CDR3 DNA reads TGTGCCAGCAGAGATTCGGGGGACGAGCAGTACTTC. Translated, it gives CASRDSGDEQYF. The chain carries TRBV6-5 and TRBJ2-7; a possible D gene is TRBD2 (6 bases). V lost 6 bases and J lost 5, with 11 bases in between. The V gene's germline CDR1 is MNHEY and CDR2 SVGAGI. The CDR3 is 12 residues long.

A remark on this clone: At the DNA level, this CDR3 is encoded by other sequences in the same sample as well. The chain is built from TRBV2 and TRBJ2-7; 7 nucleotides line up with TRBD1. Germline loops: CDR1 SNHLY, CDR2 FYNNEI. The J segment lost 4 bases and the V segment lost 4 bases, leaving 1 base of the junction unmatched. The CDR3 has 12 amino acids. The CDR3 sequence: CASSGQGYEQYF. DNA for the CDR3: TGTGCCAGCAGTGGACAGGGTTACGAGCAGTACTTC.

The V and J genes are TRBV5-4 and TRBJ2-3; the match to TRBD1 covers 10 bases. V dropped 0 bases and J dropped 3; count of bases not matched to a gene: 1. This CDR3 contains 15 residues. Germline CDR1 reads SGHNT; CDR2 reads YYREEE (reference sequence). The CDR3 DNA reads TGTGCCAGCAGCTTGGGGACAGGGGGTACAGATACGCAGTATTTT. This encodes CASSLGTGGTDTQYF.

The genes are TRBV12-3 or TRBV12-4 and TRBJ1-1, with D possibly matching TRBD1 (5 bases). V lost 6 bases and J 5 bases, leaving 10 bases between the germline ends. The CDR3 is 12 amino acids. The CDR3 loop is CASSRVETEAFF. The CDR3 nucleotides are TGTGCCAGCAGCAGGGTCGAAACTGAAGCTTTCTTT.

The count of this clone is one. The V gene is TRBV24-1, the J gene TRBJ1-2, with a possible D match to TRBD1 (5 bases). This CDR3 has 13 residues. V lost 6 bases and J lost 8, with 15 bases in between. Looked up from germline, CDR1 is KGHDR and CDR2 is SFDVKD. In DNA, the CDR3 is TGTGCCACCAGTTCAGGCCAGGGTGGCGGCTACACCTTC. This gives the protein CATSSGQGGGYTF.

V is TRBV19 and J is TRBJ1-5; the D gene is possibly TRBD1 (6 bases). Trimming took off 5 bases at V and 4 bases at J, with 21 bases between the two ends. This CDR3 has 17 amino acids. Germline V gene sequence: CDR1 LNHDA, CDR2 SQIVND (reference sequence). Here the CDR3 reads CASSYRDTLLQNQPQHF. The CDR3 DNA reads TGTGCCAGTAGTTATCGGGACACCCTCCTGCAGAATCAGCCCCAGCATTTT.

A single count supports this clone. The rearrangement joins TRBV3-1 (or the pseudogene TRBV3-2) to TRBJ2-2; TRBD2 matches at 10 bases. J gave up 5 bases and V 0 bases, and 12 bases lay outside the gene matches. The CDR3 consists of 19 residues. CDR1 is LGHDT and CDR2 is YNNKEL in the germline V gene (reference sequence). The CDR3 is CASSQDVFGLADKTGELFF. The CDR3, as DNA: TGTGCCAGCAGCCAAGATGTTTTCGGACTAGCGGACAAAACCGGGGAGCTGTTTTTT.

There are a few counts of this clone. The V call is TRBV11-2, the J call TRBJ1-6; TRBD1 matches at 7 bases. Germline lookup yields CDR1 SGHAT and CDR2 FQNNGV. V lost 3 bases to trimming and J lost 10 bases; unmatched junction nucleotides: 9. The CDR3 runs to 15 residues. The CDR3 region is CASSFGQVEGSPLHF. CDR3 nucleotide sequence: TGTGCCAGCAGCTTCGGACAGGTCGAGGGGTCACCCCTCCACTTT.

The chain joins TRBV27 to TRBJ2-1; 11 bases are a match to TRBD2. CDR3 length equals 16 residues. Looked up from germline, CDR1 is MNHEY and CDR2 is SMNVEV (reference sequence). V gave up 6 bases and J gave up 8 bases; unmatched junction bases: 12. This CDR3 reads CASSSLAGVPGDEQFF. The CDR3 DNA reads as TGTGCCAGCAGCTCACTAGCGGGGGTCCCCGGTGATGAGCAGTTCTTC.

The genes are TRBV7-8 and TRBJ2-4, with D possibly TRBD2 on 7 matching bases. Germline CDR1 is SGHVS and CDR2 is FQNEAQ. Trimming left V 5 bases short and J 3 bases short, with 11 bases between. This CDR3 is built from 14 residues. The CDR3 is CASSGGGVKNIQYF. In DNA form, the CDR3 reads TGTGCCAGCAGCGGAGGGGGGGTCAAAAACATTCAGTACTTC.

This clone was counted once. This chain uses TRBV6-2 or TRBV6-3 with TRBJ2-5, with TRBD2 matching over 8 bases. Germline V lookup: CDR1 MNHEY, CDR2 SVGEGT. CDR3 length equals 17 residues. With 0 bases clipped from V and 0 bases from J, the junction kept 6 bases outside the gene matches. This CDR3 is CASSYSIGRGDQETQYF. CDR3 coding DNA: TGTGCCAGCAGTTACTCGATAGGGCGGGGGGACCAAGAGACCCAGTACTTC.

V usage is TRBV5-1 and J usage is TRBJ1-2; a possible D gene is TRBD1 (6 bases). The CDR3 is 15 residues long. Trimming cost V 2 bases and J 3 bases, with 14 bases left between them. Germline loops: CDR1 SGHRS, CDR2 YFSETQ. This CDR3 reads CASSFLDSPYYGYTF. The CDR3 DNA follows: TGCGCCAGCAGCTTCTTGGACAGCCCTTACTATGGCTACACCTTC.

V gene TRBV2 combines with J gene TRBJ2-1; D possibly corresponds to TRBD2 (7 bases). Germline V gene lookup returns CDR1 SNHLY and CDR2 FYNNEI. This CDR3 has 15 residues. The germline V and J ends were trimmed by 6 bases and 8 bases, with 20 bases remaining between them. For the CDR3, the DNA is TGTGCCAGCAGGCGAAGGGGGGGCTCGAGGGATGAGCAGTTCTTC. Its translation is CASRRRGGSRDEQFF.

The chain is built from TRBV29-1 and TRBJ2-5; tentatively, D is TRBD2 (7 bases). Between the trimmed V and J ends, which lost 4 bases and 5 bases, there was a span of 20 bases. CDR1 is SQVTM, CDR2 ANQGSEA, per germline. The CDR3 runs to 15 residues. CDR3 sequence (DNA): TGCAGCGTTGGGGGGGGCAGGGCGCTTCGGGAGACCCAGTACTTC. Protein sequence: CSVGGGRALRETQYF.

The count of this clone is one. The chain recombines TRBV6-5 with TRBJ1-6; 7 positions agree with TRBD1. From germline, CDR1 is MNHEY and CDR2 SVGAGI. Unmatched junction bases numbered 6, after V lost 2 bases and J lost 8 bases. CDR3 length: 15 amino acids. The CDR3 DNA sequence: TGTGCCAGCAGTTACCGACAGGGAGCCTATTCACCCCTCCACTTT. This translates into CASSYRQGAYSPLHF.

This clone was seen once. The chain has TRBV11-3 and TRBJ2-7; tentative D call: TRBD2 (7 bases). Trimming pared 5 bases from V and 4 bases from J, leaving 18 bases between. This CDR3 has 15 residues. Germline V gene sequence: CDR1 SGHNT, CDR2 YENEEA. The CDR3 coding sequence is TGTGCCAGCAGCCGGGCCGGGGGGCCTCCGTACGAGCAGTACTTC. Protein: CASSRAGGPPYEQYF.

This clone was recorded only once. The V gene is TRBV7-6, the J gene TRBJ1-1; no reliable D call. The V end lost 4 bases, the J end lost 3 bases, and 15 bases lay between the germline ends. The CDR3 is made up of 15 amino acids. Germline V gene lookup returns CDR1 SGHVS and CDR2 FNYEAQ. For the CDR3, the DNA is TGTGCCAGCAGCTCACCCGGAGACGGAGACACTGAAGCTTTCTTT. Translation gives CASSSPGDGDTEAFF.

DNA of the CDR3: TGCAGCGTTGGGGAGACACTGAACTATGGCTACACCTTC. It translates to CSVGETLNYGYTF. The chain recombines TRBV29-1 with TRBJ1-2, with unresolved D. Trimming removed 4 bases at V and 2 bases at J, with 11 bases between. The CDR3 contains 13 residues. Germline CDR1 reads SQVTM; CDR2 reads ANQGSEA.

The chain employs TRBV4-2 and TRBJ2-1; D unclear. The CDR3 is 15 residues long. The germline V gene encodes CDR1 LGHNA and CDR2 YNFKEQ. V shed 4 bases and J shed 12 bases, with 22 bases lying between them. Here the CDR3 DNA reads TGTGCCAGCAGCCCGGTGCAGCGAGAAAAGCGAGGGCAGTTCTTC. It translates to CASSPVQREKRGQFF.

This clone showed up just a few times. The genes are TRBV15 and TRBJ2-1; D not certain. Germline CDR1 is LNHNV and CDR2 is YYDKDF (reference sequence). Between the trimmed V and J ends, which lost 1 base and 8 bases, there was a span of 9 bases. The CDR3 contains 13 residues. For the CDR3, the DNA is TGTGCCACCAGCAGAGGGGTAAGCGATGAGCAGTTCTTC. Translating gives CATSRGVSDEQFF.

V usage is TRBV19 and J usage is TRBJ2-3; D is unresolved. The V and J ends lost 6 bases and 2 bases respectively, with 9 bases between them. This CDR3 comprises 13 residues. Germline CDR1 and CDR2: LNHDA and SQIVND (reference sequence). CDR3 sequence: CASSDDITDTQYF. In DNA, the CDR3 is TGTGCCAGTAGCGACGACATCACAGATACGCAGTATTTT.

This chain's CDR3 is CATDPGQGERNEQFF. DNA for the CDR3: TGTGCCACGGATCCGGGACAGGGGGAACGTAATGAGCAGTTCTTC. J is TRBJ2-1 and V is TRBV2; TRBD1 matches at 11 bases. CDR1 is SNHLY and CDR2 is FYNNEI in the germline V gene. The V segment lost 10 bases and the J segment 7 bases; nucleotides outside the gene matches: 12. The CDR3 contains 15 residues.

CDR3 sequence reads: CAMKEGTSTDTQYF. The DNA of the CDR3 is TGTGCCATGAAGGAGGGGACCAGCACAGATACGCAGTATTTT. This chain joins TRBV10-3 and TRBJ2-3; TRBD2 might be the D (6 bases). Per germline, CDR1 ENHRY and CDR2 SYGVKD. Trimming took 9 bases from V and 0 from J, leaving 13 bases between them. The length of the CDR3 is 14 residues.

The chain recombines TRBV14 with TRBJ2-7, with a possible D match to TRBD1 (6 bases). From germline, CDR1 is SGHDN and CDR2 FVKESK. The CDR3 spans 12 residues. Deletions cut 3 bases from V and 6 bases from J, with 9 bases between. The CDR3 protein is CASSHTGFEQYF. The CDR3 DNA sequence: TGTGCCAGCAGCCACACAGGGTTCGAGCAGTACTTC.

This clone was picked up many times. V and J are TRBV6-1 and TRBJ1-1; D is undetermined. V was trimmed by 3 bases and J by 5 bases, leaving 10 bases between them. Germline V gives CDR1 MNHNS, CDR2 SASEGT. The CDR3 sequence is 13 residues long. CDR3 DNA: TGTGCCAGCAGTGATACTTTGGTGACTGAAGCTTTCTTT. Protein sequence: CASSDTLVTEAFF.

V is TRBV6-2 or TRBV6-3 and J is TRBJ2-6, with TRBD2 matching over 8 bases. V shed 5 bases and J 0 bases; nucleotides not matched to a gene: 0. Germline V lookup: CDR1 MNHEY, CDR2 SVGEGT. CDR3 length: 15 amino acids. CDR3 in DNA: TGTGCCAGCAGTAGCGGGAGCTCTGGGGCCAACGTCCTGACTTTC. It yields the protein CASSSGSSGANVLTF.